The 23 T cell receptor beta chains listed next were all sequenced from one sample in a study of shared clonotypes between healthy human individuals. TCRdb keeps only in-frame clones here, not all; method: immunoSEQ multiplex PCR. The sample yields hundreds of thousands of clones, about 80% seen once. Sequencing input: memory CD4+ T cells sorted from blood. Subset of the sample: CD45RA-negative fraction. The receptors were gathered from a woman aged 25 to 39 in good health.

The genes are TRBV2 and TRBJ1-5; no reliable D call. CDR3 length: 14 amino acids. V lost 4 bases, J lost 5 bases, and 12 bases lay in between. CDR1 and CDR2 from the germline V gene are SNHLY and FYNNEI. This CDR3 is CASSGTAGDQPQHF. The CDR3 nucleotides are TGTGCCAGCAGTGGAACAGCCGGGGATCAGCCCCAGCATTTT.

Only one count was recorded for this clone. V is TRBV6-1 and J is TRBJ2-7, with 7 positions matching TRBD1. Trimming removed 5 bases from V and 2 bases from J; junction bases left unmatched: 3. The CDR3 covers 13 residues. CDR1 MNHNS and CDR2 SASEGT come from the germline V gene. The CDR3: CASSRDSTYEQYF. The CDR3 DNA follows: TGTGCCAGCAGTCGGGACAGCACCTACGAGCAGTACTTC.

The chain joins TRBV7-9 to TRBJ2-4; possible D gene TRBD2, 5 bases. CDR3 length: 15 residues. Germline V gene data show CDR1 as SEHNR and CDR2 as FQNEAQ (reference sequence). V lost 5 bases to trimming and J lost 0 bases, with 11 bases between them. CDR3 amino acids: CASSLTGEAKNIQYF. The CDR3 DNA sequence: TGTGCCAGCAGCCTCACCGGGGAAGCCAAAAACATTCAGTACTTC.

The DNA for the CDR3 is TGTGCCAGTAGTAGACATAGGACAGGGGGCAACTATGGCTACACCTTC. Its protein is CASSRHRTGGNYGYTF. The chain carries TRBV19 and TRBJ1-2; 11 nucleotides match TRBD1. The CDR3 is 16 amino acids. Germline assignment: CDR1 LNHDA and CDR2 SQIVND (reference sequence). V shed 4 bases and J 2 bases; nucleotides not matched to a gene: 6.

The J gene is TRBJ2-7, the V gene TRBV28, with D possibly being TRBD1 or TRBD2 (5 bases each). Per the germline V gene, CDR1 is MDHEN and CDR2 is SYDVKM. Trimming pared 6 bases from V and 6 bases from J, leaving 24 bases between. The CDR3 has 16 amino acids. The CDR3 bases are TGTGCCAGCAGCCCCGATTTGGGGGAGCCCAGAATCGAGCAGTACTTC. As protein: CASSPDLGEPRIEQYF. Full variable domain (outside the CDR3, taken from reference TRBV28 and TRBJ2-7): DVKVTQSSRYLVKRTGEKVFLECVQDMDHENMFWYRQDPGLGLRLIYFSYDVKMKEKGDIPEGYSVSREKKERFSLILESASTNQTSMYLCASSPDLGEPRIEQYFGPGTRLTVT.

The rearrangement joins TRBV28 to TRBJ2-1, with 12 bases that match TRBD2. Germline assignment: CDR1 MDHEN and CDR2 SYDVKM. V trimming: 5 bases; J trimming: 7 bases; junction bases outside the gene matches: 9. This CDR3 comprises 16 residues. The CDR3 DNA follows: TGTGCCAGCAGTCCGCCGACTAGCGGGAGAAGGAATGAGCAGTTCTTC. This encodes CASSPPTSGRRNEQFF.

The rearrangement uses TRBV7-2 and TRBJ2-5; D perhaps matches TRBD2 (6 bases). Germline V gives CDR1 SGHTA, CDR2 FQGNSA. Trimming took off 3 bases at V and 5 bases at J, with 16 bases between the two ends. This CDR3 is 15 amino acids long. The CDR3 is CASSFAPNGGETQYF. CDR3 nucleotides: TGTGCCAGCAGCTTCGCACCGAACGGAGGGGAGACCCAGTACTTC.

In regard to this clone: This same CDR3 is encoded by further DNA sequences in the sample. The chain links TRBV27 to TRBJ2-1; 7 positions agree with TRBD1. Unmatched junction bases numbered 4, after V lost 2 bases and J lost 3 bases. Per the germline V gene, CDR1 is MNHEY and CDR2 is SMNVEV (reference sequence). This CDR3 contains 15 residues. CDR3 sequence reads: CASSLGQALYNEQFF. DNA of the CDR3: TGTGCCAGCAGTTTAGGACAGGCACTCTACAATGAGCAGTTCTTC.

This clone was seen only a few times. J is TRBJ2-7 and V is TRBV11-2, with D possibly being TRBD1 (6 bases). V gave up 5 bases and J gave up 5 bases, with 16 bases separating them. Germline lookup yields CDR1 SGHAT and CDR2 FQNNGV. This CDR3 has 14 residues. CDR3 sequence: CASSPEPGHNEQYF. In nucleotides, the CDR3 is TGTGCCAGCAGCCCGGAGCCGGGACACAACGAGCAGTACTTC.

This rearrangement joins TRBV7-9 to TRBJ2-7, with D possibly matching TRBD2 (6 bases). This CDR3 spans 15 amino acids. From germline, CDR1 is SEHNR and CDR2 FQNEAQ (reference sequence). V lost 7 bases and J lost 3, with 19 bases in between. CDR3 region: CASTPFRGDLYEQYF. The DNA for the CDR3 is TGTGCCAGCACCCCCTTTCGCGGGGATCTCTACGAGCAGTACTTC.

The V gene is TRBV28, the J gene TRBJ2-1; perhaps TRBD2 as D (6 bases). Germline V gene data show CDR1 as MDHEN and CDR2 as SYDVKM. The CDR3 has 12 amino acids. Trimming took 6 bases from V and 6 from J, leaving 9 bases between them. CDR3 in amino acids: CASRSTSNEQFF. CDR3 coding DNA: TGTGCCAGCAGGTCGACTAGCAATGAGCAGTTCTTC.

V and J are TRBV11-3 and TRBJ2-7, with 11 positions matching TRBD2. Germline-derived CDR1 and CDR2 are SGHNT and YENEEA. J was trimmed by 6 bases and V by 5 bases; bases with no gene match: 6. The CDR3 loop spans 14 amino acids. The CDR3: CASSTGLAGGEQYF. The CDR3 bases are TGTGCCAGCAGCACCGGTCTAGCGGGAGGCGAGCAGTACTTC.

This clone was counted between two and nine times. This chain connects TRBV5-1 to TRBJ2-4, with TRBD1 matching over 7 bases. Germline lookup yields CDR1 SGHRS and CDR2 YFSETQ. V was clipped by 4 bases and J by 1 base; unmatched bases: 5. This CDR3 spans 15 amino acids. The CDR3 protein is CASSVMDRAKNIQYF. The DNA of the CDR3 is TGCGCCAGCAGCGTAATGGACAGGGCCAAAAACATTCAGTACTTC.

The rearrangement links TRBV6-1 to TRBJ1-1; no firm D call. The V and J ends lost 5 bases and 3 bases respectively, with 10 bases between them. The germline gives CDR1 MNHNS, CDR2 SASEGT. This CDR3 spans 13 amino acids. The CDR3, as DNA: TGTGCCAGCAGTACCCCCGGGGACACTGAAGCTTTCTTT. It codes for CASSTPGDTEAFF.

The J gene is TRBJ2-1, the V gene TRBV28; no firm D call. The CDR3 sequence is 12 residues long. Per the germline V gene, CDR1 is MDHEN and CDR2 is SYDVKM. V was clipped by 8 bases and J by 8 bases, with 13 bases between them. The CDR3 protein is CASSGQSDEQFF. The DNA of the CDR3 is TGTGCCAGCTCCGGCCAGTCGGATGAGCAGTTCTTC.

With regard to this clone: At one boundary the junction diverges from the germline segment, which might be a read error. In DNA form, the CDR3 reads TGTGCCAGCAGCCTCGGGCAGTTCTTTTGGTTC. Its translation is CASSLGQFFWF. The chain joins TRBV7-6 to TRBJ2-7; D remains ambiguous. The length of the CDR3 is 11 residues. The germline gives CDR1 SGHVS, CDR2 FNYEAQ. The full variable domain, its missing parts supplied by reference TRBV7-6 and TRBJ2-7, is GAGVSQSPRYKVTKRGQDVALRCDPISGHVSLYWYRQALGQGPEFLTYFNYEAQQDKSGLPNDRFSAERPEGSISTLTIQRTEQRDSAMYRCASSLGQFFWFGPGTRLTVT.

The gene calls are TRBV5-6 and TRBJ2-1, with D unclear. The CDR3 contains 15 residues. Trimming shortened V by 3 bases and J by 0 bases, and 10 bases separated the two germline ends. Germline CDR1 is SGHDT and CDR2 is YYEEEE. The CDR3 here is CASSSSSRSYNEQFF. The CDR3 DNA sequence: TGTGCCAGCAGCTCATCGTCCCGCTCCTACAATGAGCAGTTCTTC.

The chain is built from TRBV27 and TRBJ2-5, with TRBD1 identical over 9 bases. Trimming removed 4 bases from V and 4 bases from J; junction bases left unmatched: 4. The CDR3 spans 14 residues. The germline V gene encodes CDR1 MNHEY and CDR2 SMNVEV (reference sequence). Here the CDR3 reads CASSYRGRPETQYF. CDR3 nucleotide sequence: TGTGCCAGCAGTTACAGGGGGCGTCCAGAGACCCAGTACTTC.

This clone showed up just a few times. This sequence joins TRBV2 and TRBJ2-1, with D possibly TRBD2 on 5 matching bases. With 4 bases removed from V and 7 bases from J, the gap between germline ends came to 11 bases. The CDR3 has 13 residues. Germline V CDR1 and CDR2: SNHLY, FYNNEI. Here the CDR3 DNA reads TGTGCCAGCAGTGGTGTCAGGAGGAATGAGCAGTTCTTC. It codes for CASSGVRRNEQFF.

This chain's CDR3 is CASSVAGGRENEQFF. The CDR3 region has the DNA TGTGCCAGCAGCGTAGCGGGAGGACGTGAAAATGAGCAGTTCTTC. The chain couples TRBV9 to TRBJ2-1, with TRBD2 matching over 7 bases. V was pared by 0 bases and J by 7 bases, with 7 bases of the junction left unmatched. The CDR3 spans 15 residues. Germline-derived CDR1 and CDR2 are SGDLS and YYNGEE.

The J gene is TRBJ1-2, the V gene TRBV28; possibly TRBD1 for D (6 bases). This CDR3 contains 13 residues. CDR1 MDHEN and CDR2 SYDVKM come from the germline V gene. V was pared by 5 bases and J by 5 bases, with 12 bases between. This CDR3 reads CASSPPQGYGYTF. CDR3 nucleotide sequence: TGTGCCAGCAGTCCCCCACAGGGATATGGCTACACCTTC.

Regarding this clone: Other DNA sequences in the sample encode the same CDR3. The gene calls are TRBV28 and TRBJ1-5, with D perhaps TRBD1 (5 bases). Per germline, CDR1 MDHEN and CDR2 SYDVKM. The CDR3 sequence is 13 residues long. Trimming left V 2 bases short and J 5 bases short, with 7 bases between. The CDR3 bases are TGTGCCAGCAGTTTAGTGGGGGATCAGCCCCAGCATTTT. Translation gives CASSLVGDQPQHF.

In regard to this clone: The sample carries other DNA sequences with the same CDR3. The CDR3 sequence is CASSIGGATNEKLFF. CDR3 nucleotide sequence: TGTGCCAGTAGTATTGGGGGAGCAACTAATGAAAAACTGTTTTTT. The gene calls are TRBV19 and TRBJ1-4, with D perhaps matching TRBD1 (5 bases). CDR1 is LNHDA and CDR2 is SQIVND in the germline V gene (reference sequence). The CDR3 runs 15 residues. Trimming cost V 3 bases and J 0 bases, with 8 bases left between them. Variable domain in full (rest from reference TRBV19 and TRBJ1-4): DGGITQSPKYLFRKEGQNVTLSCEQNLNHDAMYWYRQDPGQGLRLIYYSQIVNDFQKGDIAEGYSVSREKKESFPLTVTSAQKNPTAFYLCASSIGGATNEKLFFGSGTQLSVL.